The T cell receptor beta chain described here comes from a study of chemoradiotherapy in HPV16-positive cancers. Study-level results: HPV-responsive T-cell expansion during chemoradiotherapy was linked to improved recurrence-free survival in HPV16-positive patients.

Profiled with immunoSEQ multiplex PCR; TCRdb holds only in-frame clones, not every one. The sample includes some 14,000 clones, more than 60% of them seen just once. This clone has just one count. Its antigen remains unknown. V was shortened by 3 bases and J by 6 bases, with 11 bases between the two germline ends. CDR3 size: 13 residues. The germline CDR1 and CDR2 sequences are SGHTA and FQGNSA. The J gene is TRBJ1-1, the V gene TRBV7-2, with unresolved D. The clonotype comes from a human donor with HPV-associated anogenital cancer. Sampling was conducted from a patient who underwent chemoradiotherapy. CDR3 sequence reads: CASSFRGSSEAFF. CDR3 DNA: TGTGCCAGCAGCTTTCGTGGGAGTTCTGAAGCTTTCTTT.